This TCR beta chain derives from a study of CD8+ T cells in alopecia areata listed by TCRdb under 2018. About the full investigation: Treated patients were enrolled in an open-label pilot trial of oral tofacitinib, 5 to 10 mg twice daily, for moderate-to-severe alopecia areata. High-throughput TCRbeta sequencing was used to examine T cell clonal expansion in alopecia areata in both the C3H/HeJ mouse model and human patients. The SALT score, which quantifies the percentage of affected scalp surface area, was used to measure disease severity in treated patients. Patients on tofacitinib were biopsied at baseline and after 4 and 24 weeks of treatment, and several of the patients also had a later scalp biopsy. Scalp clonality was compared among normal scalp (n=4), patchy alopecia areata scalp (n=8), and alopecia totalis/universalis scalp (n=8). RNA was obtained with the PAXgene miRNA kit for fixed scalp, the miRNeasy kit for PBMCs, and the RNeasy kit for mouse skin. On the human side, TCRbeta sequencing was run on scalp tissue and on sorted CD4+ and CD8+ peripheral blood T cells from healthy controls and from alopecia areata patients with either patchy or totalis/universalis disease. Tofacitinib was administered for 6 to 18 months, and 6 months of follow-up off drug were then conducted to assess delayed response and recurrence. TCRbeta CDR3 regions were amplified by immunoSEQ multiplex PCR with 35 Vbeta forward and 13 Jbeta reverse primers.

What the study reported, not specific to this receptor: Shared TCR sequences between patients were less evident than in mice, which may be partly attributable to HLA diversity in the patient population. During tofacitinib treatment, many expanded lesional clones remained in scalp and blood, and this persistence may partly explain relapse after treatment is stopped. Tofacitinib significantly lowered scalp clonality and the number of expanded CD8+ clones among the top 100 scalp clones. Because the treated cohort was small and had only one nonresponder, larger studies are needed to examine links between baseline CD8+ expansion and response. Compared with normal scalp, lesional scalp had higher clonality and more expanded CD8+ clones, particularly in alopecia totalis/universalis, a pattern that suggests antigenic drive. Unlike mouse skin, which is dominated by gammadelta T cells, normal human skin has resident alphabeta T cells that are also sequenced, and this complicates analysis of the scalp TCR repertoire.

What the time point label conveys for this sample: around 4 weeks on oral tofacitinib. The intended sense of this specimen's treatment or condition label: oral pan-JAK inhibitor, 5-10 mg twice daily. Lesional scalp punch biopsies and peripheral blood were collected from alopecia areata patients. PBMCs were isolated by density centrifugation and stained for CD3, CD4 and CD8, and CD4+ and CD8+ T cells were sorted on a FACSAria. V is reduced by 3 bases and J by 8 bases, leaving a spacing of 16 bases between them. The germline V gene (reference sequence) provides CDR1 GTSNPN and CDR2 SVGIG. Counted from cysteine to phenylalanine, this CDR3 has 13 amino acids. Only CDR3 DNA remains: 39 bases, in frame from the first base. Points on this clone: The clone's antigen remains unknown. Base-call qualities are not available, and no considerably larger clone is one nucleotide away.

The protocol used for the library was the immunoSEQ multiplex PCR assay. RNA was extracted from all samples and reverse transcribed into cDNA, which served as template for TCR sequencing. SuperScript III was used to make first-strand cDNA, primed with a 2:1 mix of oligo-dT and random hexamers. A synthetic immune receptor repertoire was used to gauge amplification bias, and whatever bias remained was removed computationally. As for the authors' bioinformatics: Raw reads were preprocessed for error removal, and CDR3 was defined according to IMGT conventions as running from the conserved cysteine to phenylalanine. Clonality was calculated as 1 minus Shannon entropy normalized by log2 of the number of productive unique TCRs. CD4 or CD8 identity of scalp clones was inferred by cross-referencing scalp TCRbeta sequences with sorted blood CD4 and CD8 repertoires. In TCRdb, the immuneACCESS table is reduced to in-frame sequences with V and J assigned. These tables do not hold every clone; where another copy was compared, an unresolved V gene accounts for under half, and the others remain unexplained. V and J calls and clone size follow that table, whereas D and trimming were derived from the DNA. Counted in this sample were around 200,000 clones; about 64% of them appeared once. In total, the top ten clones hold roughly 4.2% of the sample.

This clonotype originated in a human donor with alopecia areata. The V and J segments used are TRBV30 and TRBJ1-2; matching of 5 bases hints at TRBD1 as the D gene. Sequences were derived from CD4+ T cells sorted from blood, sampled at week 4, from a patient treated with tofacitinib. The nucleotide sequence is TGTGCCTGGAGCAGCGGGGGGGTAGGAGGCTACACCTTC. Protein translation: CAWSSGGVGGYTF.